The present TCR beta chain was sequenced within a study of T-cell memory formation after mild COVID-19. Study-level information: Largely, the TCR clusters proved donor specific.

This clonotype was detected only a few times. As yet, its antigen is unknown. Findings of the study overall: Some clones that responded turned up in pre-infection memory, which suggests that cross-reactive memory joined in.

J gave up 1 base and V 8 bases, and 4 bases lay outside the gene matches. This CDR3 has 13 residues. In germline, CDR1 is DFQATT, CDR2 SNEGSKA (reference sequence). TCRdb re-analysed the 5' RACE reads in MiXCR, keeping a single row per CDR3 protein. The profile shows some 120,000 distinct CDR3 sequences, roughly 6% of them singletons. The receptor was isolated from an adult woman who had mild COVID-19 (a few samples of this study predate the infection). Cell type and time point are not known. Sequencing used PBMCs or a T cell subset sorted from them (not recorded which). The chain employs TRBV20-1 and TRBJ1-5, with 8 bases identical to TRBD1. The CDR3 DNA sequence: TGCAGTCCGGACAGGGTCAGCAATCAGCCCCAGCATTTT. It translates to CSPDRVSNQPQHF.